This T cell receptor beta chain was identified during a study of blood T cell repertoires in COVID-19. Study-level information: Whether acute or convalescent, the COVID-19 samples came from the United States, Italy and Spain.

The CDR3 covers 16 residues. Germline loops: CDR1 MNHNY, CDR2 SVGAGI (reference sequence). Trimming took off 7 bases at V and 0 bases at J, with 16 bases between the two ends. Profiling relied on immunoSEQ multiplex PCR, and the TCRdb table lists in-frame clones only, not all of them. The sample includes 98,000 or so clones, just over 85% of them seen just once. This sequence joins TRBV6-6 and TRBJ2-4, with a tentative D call TRBD2 (7 bases). The clonotype was recovered from a woman aged 55-69 years in a cohort sampled during active or convalescent COVID-19. The sequenced sample was peripheral blood. This CDR3 reads CASIKEGGAAKNIQYF. The CDR3 nucleotides are TGTGCCAGCATCAAGGAGGGGGGGGCAGCCAAAAACATTCAGTACTTC.